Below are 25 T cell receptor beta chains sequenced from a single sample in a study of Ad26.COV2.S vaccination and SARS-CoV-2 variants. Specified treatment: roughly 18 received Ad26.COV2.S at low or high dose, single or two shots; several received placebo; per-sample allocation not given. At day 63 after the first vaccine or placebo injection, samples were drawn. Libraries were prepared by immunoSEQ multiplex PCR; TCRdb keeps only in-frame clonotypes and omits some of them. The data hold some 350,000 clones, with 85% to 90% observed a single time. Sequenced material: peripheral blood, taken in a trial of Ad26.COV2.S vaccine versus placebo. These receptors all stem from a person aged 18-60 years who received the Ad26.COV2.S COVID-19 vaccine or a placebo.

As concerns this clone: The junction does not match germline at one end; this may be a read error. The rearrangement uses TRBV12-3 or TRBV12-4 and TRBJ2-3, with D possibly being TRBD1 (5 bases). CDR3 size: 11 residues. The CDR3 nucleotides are TGTGCCAGCAGGGAGACAGTTACGCAGTATTTT. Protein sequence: CASRETVTQYF.

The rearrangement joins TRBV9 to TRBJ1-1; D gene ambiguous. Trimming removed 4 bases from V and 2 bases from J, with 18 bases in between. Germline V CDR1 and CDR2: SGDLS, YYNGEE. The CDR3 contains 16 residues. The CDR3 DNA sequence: TGTGCCAGCAGCACTAGCCTTCCCCTACCTAACACTGAAGCTTTCTTT. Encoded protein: CASSTSLPLPNTEAFF.

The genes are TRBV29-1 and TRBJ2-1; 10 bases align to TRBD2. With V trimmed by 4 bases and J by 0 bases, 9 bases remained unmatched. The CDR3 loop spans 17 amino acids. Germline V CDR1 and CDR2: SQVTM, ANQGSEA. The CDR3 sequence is CSVGDAASGSSYNEQFF. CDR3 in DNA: TGCAGCGTTGGGGACGCGGCTAGCGGGAGCTCCTACAATGAGCAGTTCTTC.

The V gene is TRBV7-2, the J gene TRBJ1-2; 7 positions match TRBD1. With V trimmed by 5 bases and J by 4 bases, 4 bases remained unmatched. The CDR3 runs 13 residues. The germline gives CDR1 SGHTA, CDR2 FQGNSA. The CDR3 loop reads CASSPQGTYGYTF. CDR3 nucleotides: TGTGCCAGCAGCCCACAGGGGACCTATGGCTACACCTTC.

CDR3 sequence reads: CASSPDTPNEKLFF. CDR3 nucleotides: TGTGCCAGCAGCCCGGACACGCCTAATGAAAAACTGTTTTTT. The chain links TRBV5-8 to TRBJ1-4, with a tentative D call TRBD1 (5 bases). This CDR3 has 14 residues. Trimming removed 4 bases at V and 3 bases at J, with 10 bases between. In germline, CDR1 is SGHTS, CDR2 YDEGEE.

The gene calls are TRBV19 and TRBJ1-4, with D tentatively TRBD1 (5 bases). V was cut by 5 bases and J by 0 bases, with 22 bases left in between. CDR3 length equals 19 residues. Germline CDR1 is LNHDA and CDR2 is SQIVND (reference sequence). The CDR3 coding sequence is TGTGCCAGTAGTCCAACTGACTTCGACAGTGCGGCAACTAATGAAAAACTGTTTTTT. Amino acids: CASSPTDFDSAATNEKLFF.

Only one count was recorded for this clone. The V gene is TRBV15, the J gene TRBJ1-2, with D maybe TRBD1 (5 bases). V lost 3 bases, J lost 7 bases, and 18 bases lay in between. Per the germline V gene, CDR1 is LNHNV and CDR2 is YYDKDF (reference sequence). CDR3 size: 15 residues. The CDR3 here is CATSRTGTRVGGYTF. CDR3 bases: TGTGCCACCAGCAGGACCGGGACTCGGGTAGGTGGCTACACCTTC.

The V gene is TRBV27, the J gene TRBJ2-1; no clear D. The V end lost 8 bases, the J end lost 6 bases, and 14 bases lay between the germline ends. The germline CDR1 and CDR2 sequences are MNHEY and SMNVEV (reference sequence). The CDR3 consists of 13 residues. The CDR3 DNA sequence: TGTGCCAGCCGCGACGCGGCTATCAATGAGCAGTTCTTC. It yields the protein CASRDAAINEQFF.

The CDR3 region is CASSEDSGPTDTQYF. The CDR3, as DNA: TGTGCCAGCAGTGAGGATAGCGGGCCCACAGATACGCAGTATTTT. This sequence joins TRBV27 and TRBJ2-3, with TRBD2 matching 7 bases. V gave up 5 bases and J gave up 2 bases; unmatched junction bases: 7. Germline CDR1 reads MNHEY; CDR2 reads SMNVEV (reference sequence). The CDR3 runs 15 residues.

Here the CDR3 DNA reads TGTGCCAGTAGCTCCTCGAGGTATAGCAATCAGCCCCAGCATTTT. Translated, it gives CASSSSRYSNQPQHF. This chain uses TRBV19 with TRBJ1-5; D gene ambiguous. V gave up 6 bases and J gave up 0 bases, with 12 bases separating them. Germline loops: CDR1 LNHDA, CDR2 SQIVND (reference sequence). The CDR3 is made up of 15 amino acids.

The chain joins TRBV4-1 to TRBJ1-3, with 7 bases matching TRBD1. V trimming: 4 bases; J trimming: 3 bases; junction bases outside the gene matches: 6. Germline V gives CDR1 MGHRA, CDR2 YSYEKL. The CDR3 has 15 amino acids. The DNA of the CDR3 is TGCGCCAGCAGCCTAGGGGGCCTGGGTGGAAACACCATATATTTT. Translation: CASSLGGLGGNTIYF.

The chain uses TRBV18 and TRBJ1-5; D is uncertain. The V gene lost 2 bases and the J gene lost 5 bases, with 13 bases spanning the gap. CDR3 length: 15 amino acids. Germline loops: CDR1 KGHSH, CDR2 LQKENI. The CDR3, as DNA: TGTGCCAGCTCACCAAAGTGGGAGCCCTATCAGCCCCAGCATTTT. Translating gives CASSPKWEPYQPQHF.

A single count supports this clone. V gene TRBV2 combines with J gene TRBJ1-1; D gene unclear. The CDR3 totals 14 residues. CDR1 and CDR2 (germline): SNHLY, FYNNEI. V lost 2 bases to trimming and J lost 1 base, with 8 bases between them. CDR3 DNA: TGTGCCAGCAGTGAAAGGTGGAAGAACACTGAAGCTTTCTTT. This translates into CASSERWKNTEAFF.

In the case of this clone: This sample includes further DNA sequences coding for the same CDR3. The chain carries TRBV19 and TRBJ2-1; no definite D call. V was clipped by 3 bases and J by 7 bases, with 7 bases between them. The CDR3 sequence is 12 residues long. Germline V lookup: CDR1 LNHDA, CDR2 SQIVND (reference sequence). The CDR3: CASSISSNEQFF. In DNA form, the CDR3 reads TGTGCCAGTAGTATTAGTTCGAATGAGCAGTTCTTC. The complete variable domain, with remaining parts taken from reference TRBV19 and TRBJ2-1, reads DGGITQSPKYLFRKEGQNVTLSCEQNLNHDAMYWYRQDPGQGLRLIYYSQIVNDFQKGDIAEGYSVSREKKESFPLTVTSAQKNPTAFYLCASSISSNEQFFGPGTRLTVL.

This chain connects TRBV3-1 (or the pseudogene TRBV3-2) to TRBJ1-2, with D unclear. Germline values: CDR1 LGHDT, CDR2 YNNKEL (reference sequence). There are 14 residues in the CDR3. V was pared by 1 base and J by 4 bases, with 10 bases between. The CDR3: CASSQAAEGYGYTF. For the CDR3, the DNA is TGTGCCAGCAGCCAAGCGGCAGAGGGCTATGGCTACACCTTC.

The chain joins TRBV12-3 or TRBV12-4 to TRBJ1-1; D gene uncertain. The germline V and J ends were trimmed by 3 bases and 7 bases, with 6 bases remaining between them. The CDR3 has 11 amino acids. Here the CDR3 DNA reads TGTGCCAGCAGTTTTAAGATTGAAGCTTTCTTT. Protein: CASSFKIEAFF.

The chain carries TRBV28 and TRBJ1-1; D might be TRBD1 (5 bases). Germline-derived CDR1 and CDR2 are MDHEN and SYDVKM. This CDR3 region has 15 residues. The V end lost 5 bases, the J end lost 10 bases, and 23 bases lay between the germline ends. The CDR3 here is CASSLESGASVGAFF. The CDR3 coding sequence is TGTGCCAGCAGTCTGGAGAGCGGGGCCTCGGTCGGAGCTTTCTTT.

The CDR3, as DNA: TGTGCCAGTACAACCTCGGGAGTACCTAACTATGGCTACACCTTC. It is translated as CASTTSGVPNYGYTF. V gene TRBV19 combines with J gene TRBJ1-2, with no clear D. Germline assignment: CDR1 LNHDA and CDR2 SQIVND (reference sequence). This CDR3 comprises 15 residues. V was trimmed by 7 bases and J by 0 bases, leaving 15 bases between them.

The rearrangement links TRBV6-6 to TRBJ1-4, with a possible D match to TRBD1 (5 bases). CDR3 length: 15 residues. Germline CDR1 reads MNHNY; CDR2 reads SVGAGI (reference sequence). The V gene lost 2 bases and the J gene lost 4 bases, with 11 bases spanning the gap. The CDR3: CASSYGGGFNEKLFF. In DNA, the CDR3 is TGTGCCAGCAGTTACGGGGGGGGTTTTAATGAAAAACTGTTTTTT.

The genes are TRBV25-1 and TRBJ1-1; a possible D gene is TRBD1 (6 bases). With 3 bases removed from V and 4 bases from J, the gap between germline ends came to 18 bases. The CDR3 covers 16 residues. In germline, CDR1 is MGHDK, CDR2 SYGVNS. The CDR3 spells CASSEFGRGALTEAFF. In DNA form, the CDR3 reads TGTGCCAGCAGTGAGTTCGGTCGGGGGGCGCTCACTGAAGCTTTCTTT.

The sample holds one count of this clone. The DNA of the CDR3 is TGTGCCTGGGGTGGCGGGCGGCTGAACACTGAAGCTTTCTTT. This sequence encodes CAWGGGRLNTEAFF. V usage is TRBV30 and J usage is TRBJ1-1; no reliable D call. The germline V gene encodes CDR1 GTSNPN and CDR2 SVGIG (reference sequence). The CDR3 extends over 14 amino acids. The V and J ends lost 5 bases and 0 bases respectively, with 13 bases between them.

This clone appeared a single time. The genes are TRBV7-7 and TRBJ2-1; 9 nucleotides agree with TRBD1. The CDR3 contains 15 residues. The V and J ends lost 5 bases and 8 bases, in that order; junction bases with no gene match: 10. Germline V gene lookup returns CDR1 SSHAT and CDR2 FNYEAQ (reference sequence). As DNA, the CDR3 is TGTGCCAGCAGCCGCCTACAGGGGGCGGGCGATGAGCAGTTCTTC. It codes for CASSRLQGAGDEQFF.

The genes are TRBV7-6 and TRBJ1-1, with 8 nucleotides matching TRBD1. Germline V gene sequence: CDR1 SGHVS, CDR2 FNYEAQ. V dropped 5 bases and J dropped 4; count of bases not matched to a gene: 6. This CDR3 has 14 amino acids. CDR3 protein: CASSPNRGGTEAFF. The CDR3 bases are TGTGCCAGCAGCCCTAACAGGGGGGGCACTGAAGCTTTCTTT.

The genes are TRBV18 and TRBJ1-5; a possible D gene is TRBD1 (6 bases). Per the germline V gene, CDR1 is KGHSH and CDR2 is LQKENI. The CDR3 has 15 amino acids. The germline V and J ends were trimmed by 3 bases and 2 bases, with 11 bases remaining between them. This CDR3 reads CASSPPGVRNQPQHF. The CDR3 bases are TGTGCCAGCTCACCGCCAGGGGTTCGCAATCAGCCCCAGCATTTT.

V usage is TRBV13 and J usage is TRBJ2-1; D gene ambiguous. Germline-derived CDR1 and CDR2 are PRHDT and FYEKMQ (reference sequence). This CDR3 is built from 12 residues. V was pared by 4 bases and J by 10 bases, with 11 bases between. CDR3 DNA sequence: TGTGCCAGCAGCTCCAATGGGAACGAGCAGTTCTTC. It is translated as CASSSNGNEQFF.